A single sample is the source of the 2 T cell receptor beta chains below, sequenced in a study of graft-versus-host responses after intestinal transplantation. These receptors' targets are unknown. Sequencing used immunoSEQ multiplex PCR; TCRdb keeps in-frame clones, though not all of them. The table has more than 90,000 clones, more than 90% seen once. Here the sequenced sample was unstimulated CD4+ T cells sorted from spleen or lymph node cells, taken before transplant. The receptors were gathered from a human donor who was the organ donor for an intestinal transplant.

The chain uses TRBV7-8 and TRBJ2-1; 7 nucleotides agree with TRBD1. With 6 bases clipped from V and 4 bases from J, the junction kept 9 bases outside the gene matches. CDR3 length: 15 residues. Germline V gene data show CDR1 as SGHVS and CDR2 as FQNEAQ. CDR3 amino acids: CASRPGTEGYNEQFF. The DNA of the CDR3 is TGTGCCAGCAGACCGGGGACAGAGGGATACAATGAGCAGTTCTTC.

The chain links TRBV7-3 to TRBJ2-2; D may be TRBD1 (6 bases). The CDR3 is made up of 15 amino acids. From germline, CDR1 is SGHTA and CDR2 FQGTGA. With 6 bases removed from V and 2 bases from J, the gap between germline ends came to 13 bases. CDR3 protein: CASSYQGPNTGELFF. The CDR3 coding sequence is TGTGCCAGCAGTTACCAGGGGCCTAACACCGGGGAGCTGTTTTTT.